This T cell receptor (beta chain) was profiled in a study of Tregs in tolerant kidney transplant recipients. Regarding the study as a whole: For some patients, primers changed over time, blocking nucleotide-level comparison.

To note about this clone: Its antigen remains unidentified.

TCRdb's table, derived via immunoSEQ multiplex PCR, lists solely in-frame clones and lacks some. The table records 55,000 to 70,000 clones, 70% to 90% of them present only once. Per the germline V gene, CDR1 is SGHTA and CDR2 is FQGNSA. The ends lost 6 bases at V and 13 bases at J; junction bases unmatched: 9. This CDR3 region has 15 residues. The material sequenced was Tregs from blood, taken before the transplant. The chain recombines TRBV7-2 with TRBJ2-1, with 16 nucleotides matching TRBD2. The source of this sequence is a human donor who received a combined kidney and bone marrow transplant. The CDR3, as DNA: TGTGCCAGCAGAGCCGGGACTAGCGGGAGGGGGGGACAGTTCTTC. Translation gives CASRAGTSGRGGQFF.